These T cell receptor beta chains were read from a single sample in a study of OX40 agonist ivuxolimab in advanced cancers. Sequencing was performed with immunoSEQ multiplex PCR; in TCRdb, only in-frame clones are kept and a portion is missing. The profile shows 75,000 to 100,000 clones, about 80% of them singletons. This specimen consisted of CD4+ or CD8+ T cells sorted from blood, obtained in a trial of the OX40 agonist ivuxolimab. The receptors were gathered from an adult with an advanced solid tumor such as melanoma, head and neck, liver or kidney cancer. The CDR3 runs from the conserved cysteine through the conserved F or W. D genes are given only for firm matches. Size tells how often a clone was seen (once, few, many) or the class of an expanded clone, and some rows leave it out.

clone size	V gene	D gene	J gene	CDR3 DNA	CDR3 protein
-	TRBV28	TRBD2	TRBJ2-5	TGTGCCAGCAGTGCTACTAGCGGAGCGGAGACCCAGTACTTC	CASSATSGAETQYF
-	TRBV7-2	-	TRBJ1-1	TGTGCCAGCAGCTCGGCGGACAGATTTTTAGGGGTATACACTGAAGCTTTCTTT	CASSSADRFLGVYTEAFF
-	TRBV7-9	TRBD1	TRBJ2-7	TGTGCCAGCAGCCGCAGGGACAGGGCCTACGAGCAGTACTTC	CASSRRDRAYEQYF
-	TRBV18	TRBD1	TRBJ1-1	TGTGCCAGCTCAACGGGACAGGGAGACACTGAAGCTTTCTTT	CASSTGQGDTEAFF
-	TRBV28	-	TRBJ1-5	TGTGCCATCAAGACAGCGCTCAATCAGCCCCAGCATTTT	CAIKTALNQPQHF
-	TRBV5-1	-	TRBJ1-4	TGCGCCAGCAGCTTGGTCGGGGGGAATGGTGAAAAACTGTTTTTT	CASSLVGGNGEKLFF
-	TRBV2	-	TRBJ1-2	TGTGCCAGCAGTGAAGCCCCGACAGTAAACTATGGCTACACCTTC	CASSEAPTVNYGYTF
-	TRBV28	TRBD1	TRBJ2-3	TGTGCCTCTTTTGACAGGGATACAGATACGCAGTATTTT	CASFDRDTDTQYF
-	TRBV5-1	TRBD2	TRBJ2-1	TGCGCCAGCAGCTTGATGGCTAGCGGGACGAACAATGAGCAGTTCTTC	CASSLMASGTNNEQFF
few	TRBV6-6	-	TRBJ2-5	TGTGCCAGCAGCCTGCGCCGGGATGAGACCCAGTACTTC	CASSLRRDETQYF
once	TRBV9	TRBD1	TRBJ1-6	TGTGCCAGCAGCGTAGGGACAGGGGGGACGGGGACCCAATCACCCCTCCACTTT	CASSVGTGGTGTQSPLHF
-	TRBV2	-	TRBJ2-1	TGTGCCAGCAGTGAGACCGGGTTTGAGCAGTTCTTC	CASSETGFEQFF
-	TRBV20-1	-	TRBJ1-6	TGCAGTGCTAGCTGGGTTCGGGCCCTCCACTTT	CSASWVRALHF
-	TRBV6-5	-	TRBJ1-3	TGTGCCAGCAGTTCCCGACAGATCGGAAACACCATATATTTT	CASSSRQIGNTIYF
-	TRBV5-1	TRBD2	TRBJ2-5	TGCGCCAGCAGCTCCCCCGGCGGACTAGCGGGGGGGATAAGGAAAGAGACCCAGTACTTC	CASSSPGGLAGGIRKETQYF
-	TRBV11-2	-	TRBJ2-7	TGTGCCAGCAGCTCGCCCCCCCGGACTACGGGGTACGAGCAGTACTTC	CASSSPPRTTGYEQYF
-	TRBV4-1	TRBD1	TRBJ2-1	TGCGCCAGCAGCCAAGGGCCGGGACAGGGCTCCTACAATGAGCAGTTCTTC	CASSQGPGQGSYNEQFF
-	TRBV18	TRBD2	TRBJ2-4	TGTGCCAGCTCACCGACGCTAGCGGGGGTCGAAAACATTCAGTACTTC	CASSPTLAGVENIQYF
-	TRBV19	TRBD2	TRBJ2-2	TGTGCCAGTAGGCGGGGGGCGAACACCGGGGAGCTGTTTTTT	CASRRGANTGELFF
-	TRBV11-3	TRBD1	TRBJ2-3	TGTGCCAGCAGCTCGGGACAGGGAAGTGGCACAGATACGCAGTATTTT	CASSSGQGSGTDTQYF
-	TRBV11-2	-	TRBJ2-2	TGTGCCAGCAGCCTGTCCCCCACCGGGGAGCTGTTTTTT	CASSLSPTGELFF
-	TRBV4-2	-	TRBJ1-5	TGTGCCAGCAGCCAAGCAACGGACAGTAGCAATCAGCCCCAGCATTTT	CASSQATDSSNQPQHF
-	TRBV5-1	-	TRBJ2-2	TGCGCCAGCAGCTTGGGAACAGGGACCGGGGAGCTGTTTTTT	CASSLGTGTGELFF
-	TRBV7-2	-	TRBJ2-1	TGTGCCAGCAGCCCGTGGGGGGGCGCGAGGAATGAGCAGTTCTTC	CASSPWGGARNEQFF
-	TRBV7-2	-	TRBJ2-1	TGTGCCAGCAGCTTAATGGTTTCCTACAATGAGCAGTTCTTC	CASSLMVSYNEQFF
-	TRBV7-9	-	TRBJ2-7	TGTGCCAGCAGCCCCCGGGGGACCCACTCCTACGAGCAGTACTTC	CASSPRGTHSYEQYF
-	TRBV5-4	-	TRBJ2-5	TGTGCCAGCGGGGAACTAGCCGCGCAAGAGACCCAGTACTTC	CASGELAAQETQYF
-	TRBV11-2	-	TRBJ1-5	TGTGCCAGCAGTCTTGAAGGGCAGCCCCAGCATTTT	CASSLEGQPQHF
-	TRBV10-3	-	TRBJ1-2	TGTGCCATCAGTGGACAGGCGATCTATGGCTACACCTTC	CAISGQAIYGYTF
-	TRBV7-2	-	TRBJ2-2	TGTGCCAGCAGCTCTTTGGCGGGGAATACCGGGGAGCTGTTTTTT	CASSSLAGNTGELFF
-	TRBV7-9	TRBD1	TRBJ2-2	TGTGCCAGCAGCCCCCGGACAGGGAACACCGGGGAGCTGTTTTTT	CASSPRTGNTGELFF
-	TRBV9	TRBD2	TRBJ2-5	TGTGCCAGCAATAAAGGGGCGGGGGGACCCCAAGAGACCCAGTACTTC	CASNKGAGGPQETQYF
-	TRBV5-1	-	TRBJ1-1	TGCGCCAGCAGCTTGGCCGGGTCGAGGTGGGACACTGAAGCTTTCTTT	CASSLAGSRWDTEAFF
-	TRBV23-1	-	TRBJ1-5	TGCGCCGTAATTGGACGGAGCAATCAGCCCCAGCATTTT	CAVIGRSNQPQHF
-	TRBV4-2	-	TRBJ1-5	TGTGCCAGCAGCCAAGATGCAGGGGCGACTCAGCCCCAGCATTTT	CASSQDAGATQPQHF
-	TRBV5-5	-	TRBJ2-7	TGTGCCAGCAGCTTGAGTCGGAGCTCCTACGAGCAGTACTTC	CASSLSRSSYEQYF
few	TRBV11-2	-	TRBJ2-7	TGTGCCAGCAGCTTAGATCCAGGGCGGTACGAGCAGTACTTC	CASSLDPGRYEQYF
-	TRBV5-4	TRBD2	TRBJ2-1	TGTGCCAGCAGCCCGGGACTAGCGGAATACAATGAGCAGTTCTTC	CASSPGLAEYNEQFF
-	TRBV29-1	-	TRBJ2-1	TGCAGCGTTCAACTTGCCGACTCCTACAATGAGCAGTTCTTC	CSVQLADSYNEQFF
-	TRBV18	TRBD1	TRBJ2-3	TGTGCCAGCTCCGGTACAGGGGGCACAGATACGCAGTATTTT	CASSGTGGTDTQYF
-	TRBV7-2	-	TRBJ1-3	TGTGCCAGCAGCTTAGGACCGGGGGGCTCTGGAAACACCATATATTTT	CASSLGPGGSGNTIYF
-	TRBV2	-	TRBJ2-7	TGTGCCAGCAGTCCCGGGTCGTTCTCCTACGAGCAGTACTTC	CASSPGSFSYEQYF
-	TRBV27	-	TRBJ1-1	TGTGCCAGCAGTTTACGACTCCAGGTAGGGGGTGACACTGAAGCTTTCTTT	CASSLRLQVGGDTEAFF
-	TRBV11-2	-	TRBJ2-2	TGTGCCAGCAGCTTAACAGGAGCCGGGGCCGGGGAGCTGTTTTTT	CASSLTGAGAGELFF
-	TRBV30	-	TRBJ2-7	TGTGCCTGGAGTGTAGGAGGGCCGACCTACGAGCAGTACTTC	CAWSVGGPTYEQYF
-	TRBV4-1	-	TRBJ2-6	TGCGCCAGCAGCCAAGCCTGGGACTCTGGGGCCAACGTCCTGACTTTC	CASSQAWDSGANVLTF
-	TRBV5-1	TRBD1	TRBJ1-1	TGCGCCAGCAGCTTGGGAGGGGGACAGAGGGCCGAAGCTTTCTTT	CASSLGGGQRAEAFF
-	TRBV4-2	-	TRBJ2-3	TGTGCCAGCAGCCAAGAGGCAGATACGCAGTATTTT	CASSQEADTQYF
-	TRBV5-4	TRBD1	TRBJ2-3	TGTGCCAGCAGTCGGACAGGGATGGATACGCAGTATTTT	CASSRTGMDTQYF
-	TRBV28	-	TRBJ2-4	TGTGCCAGCAGTCCCCCCACGCGGCAGGGCCTAGCCAAAAACATTCAGTACTTC	CASSPPTRQGLAKNIQYF